This is a list of T cell receptor beta chains from one sample in a study of blood T cell repertoires in COVID-19. The repertoire was sequenced with immunoSEQ multiplex PCR; TCRdb's copy has only in-frame clones and lacks some. In the table there are nearly 200,000 clones, roughly 79% of which are singletons. The sequencing sample was made of peripheral blood. Receptors were obtained from a human donor with acute or convalescent COVID-19. The donor label of this sample is uncertain. Each CDR3 is given with its conserved first and last residue. Size is omitted from some rows. Given values are once, few, many or a class for expanded clones.

clone_size j_call v_call cdr3_aa
NA TRBJ1-3 TRBV6-5 CASSYSDWLSGNTIYF
NA TRBJ2-3 TRBV7-6 CASSLGETSGRDADTQYF
NA TRBJ2-7 TRBV5-4 CASSSDPGQRNEQYF
few TRBJ2-3 TRBV5-6 CASSLRSGRGDGDTQYF
NA TRBJ1-1 TRBV14 CASSLKTGGNTEAFF
NA TRBJ1-2 TRBV3-1/TRBV3-2 CASSQASGTGRSRNYGYTF
NA TRBJ1-2 TRBV12-3/TRBV12-4 CASSLQGTYGYTF
NA TRBJ2-5 TRBV10-3 CAISGQLSQETQYF
NA TRBJ1-2 TRBV5-1 CASSLDGGGYGYTF
few TRBJ2-7 TRBV6-5 CASSYLTGGKAYEQYF
NA TRBJ2-7 TRBV5-5 CASSLRTERTYEQYF
NA TRBJ1-4 TRBV7-2 CASSSGTGGVEKLFF
NA TRBJ2-2 TRBV5-5 CASSLATGPGTGELFF
NA TRBJ1-3 TRBV7-9 CASSLVPTAGNTIYF
NA TRBJ1-6 TRBV7-8 CASSPFSSYNSPLHF
NA TRBJ2-1 TRBV7-9 CASSLSTSGLYNEQFF
NA TRBJ2-7 TRBV7-9 CASSSSGRASYEQYF
few TRBJ2-7 TRBV7-2 CASSFSRAGEQYF
few TRBJ2-1 TRBV6-6 CASSSRSLTGDEQFF
NA TRBJ1-6 TRBV6-6 CASSYEQGLSSPLHF
NA TRBJ1-6 TRBV5-4 CASSRDFAGSPLHF
NA TRBJ1-5 TRBV29-1 CSVAGTGGQPQHF
once TRBJ1-5 TRBV2 CASRYGPGGINQPQHF
NA TRBJ1-3 TRBV2 CASMNSGLTTSNTIYF
NA TRBJ2-5 TRBV10-3 CAISPTAIAGAQETQYF
NA TRBJ2-1 TRBV18 CASSPSLGAGVNEQFF
NA TRBJ2-1 TRBV7-6 CASSFLAGGANEQFF
NA TRBJ1-5 TRBV28 CASSFVVGGQPQHF
NA TRBJ2-1 TRBV5-8 CASSRTSGSNEQFF
NA TRBJ1-2 TRBV4-1 CASSQAGDRDYGYTF
NA TRBJ2-5 TRBV7-9 CASSLRGTGDRETQYF
NA TRBJ2-5 TRBV6-5 CASRGRVGETQYF
NA TRBJ2-7 TRBV13 CASSRWGGSYEQYF
NA TRBJ1-1 TRBV12-3/TRBV12-4 CACQLGRTEAFF
NA TRBJ1-5 TRBV19 CASSIGDRVIQPQHF
NA TRBJ2-3 TRBV5-1 CASSLIGASRTDTQYF
NA TRBJ1-6 TRBV7-2 CASSPQGSSYNSPLHF
once TRBJ2-1 TRBV7-6 CASSSPERNEQFF
NA TRBJ2-3 TRBV28 CASSFPLSSTDTQYF
NA TRBJ1-2 TRBV7-2 CASSLALGGASGYTF
NA TRBJ1-1 TRBV30 CAWKTMNTEAFF
NA TRBJ2-7 TRBV5-3 CARSLRFGDRAYEQYF
NA TRBJ2-7 TRBV7-9 CASSFTGVNEQYF
NA TRBJ2-2 TRBV6-5 CASSYRQGLNTGELFF
NA TRBJ1-3 TRBV5-4 CASSLDREVGNTIYF
NA TRBJ2-5 TRBV4-1 CASSPPDSGTQETQYF
NA TRBJ1-1 TRBV29-1 CSVRIGTRNTEAFF
NA TRBJ2-1 TRBV11-3 CASSISQGGSSYNEQFF
few TRBJ2-1 TRBV12-3/TRBV12-4 CASSLGLRKIF
NA TRBJ2-6 TRBV19 CASSIGAGGSGANVLTF
NA TRBJ2-7 TRBV6-6 CASRGLAGTHEQYF
NA TRBJ1-4 TRBV10-3 CAISATGGGEKLFF